Presented here are 24 T cell receptor beta chains from one specimen sequenced in a study of T cell changes during pregnancy in multiple sclerosis. Libraries were prepared by immunoSEQ multiplex PCR; TCRdb keeps only in-frame clonotypes and omits some of them. The sample consists of approximately 40,000 clones, 88% of them appearing once. The input for sequencing was CD4+ T cells from peripheral blood mononuclear cells, taken in the first trimester of pregnancy. These receptors all stem from a female donor with multiple sclerosis, enrolled in a pregnancy study.

The chain joins TRBV30 to TRBJ1-5; no clear D gene. The CDR3 length is 15 residues. V lost 4 bases and J 3 bases, leaving 16 bases between the germline ends. Germline V gives CDR1 GTSNPN, CDR2 SVGIG (reference sequence). The CDR3: CAWKVGRGNNQPQHF. CDR3 in DNA: TGTGCCTGGAAAGTTGGGCGGGGAAACAATCAGCCCCAGCATTTT.

This clone was detected only a few times. The rearrangement uses TRBV5-1 and TRBJ1-1; tentative D call: TRBD1 (6 bases). V was clipped by 4 bases and J by 1 base, with 14 bases between them. The CDR3 loop spans 15 amino acids. Germline CDR1 is SGHRS and CDR2 is YFSETQ. CDR3 DNA sequence: TGCGCCAGCAGCGTTGGGGGGGCAAGGAACACTGAAGCTTTCTTT. Encoded protein: CASSVGGARNTEAFF.

The chain recombines TRBV2 with TRBJ2-2; tentative D call: TRBD2 (5 bases). The V and J ends lost 6 bases and 1 base respectively, with 9 bases between them. The CDR3 totals 14 residues. Germline CDR1 is SNHLY and CDR2 is FYNNEI. CDR3 loop: CASSGVLNTGELFF. For the CDR3, the DNA is TGTGCCAGCAGCGGGGTGTTGAACACCGGGGAGCTGTTTTTT.

J is TRBJ2-7 and V is TRBV6-5; the match to TRBD1 covers 9 bases. This CDR3 has 13 residues. Trimming took 6 bases from V and 11 from J; bases not matched to a gene: 11. Germline values: CDR1 MNHEY, CDR2 SVGAGI. CDR3 DNA sequence: TGTGCCAGCAGGAGGCACAGGGGGCAAGTGGAGTACTTC. This gives the protein CASRRHRGQVEYF.

This chain connects TRBV5-4 to TRBJ1-2; D possibly corresponds to TRBD1 (6 bases). Germline V gene sequence: CDR1 SGHNT, CDR2 YYREEE (reference sequence). V was pared by 5 bases and J by 6 bases, with 14 bases between. The CDR3 is 13 amino acids. CDR3 DNA: TGTGCCAGCAGTTCACAGGGTATTGATGGCTACACCTTC. Its protein is CASSSQGIDGYTF. The variable domain in full, with the rest retrieved from reference TRBV5-4 and TRBJ1-2, is ETGVTQSPTHLIKTRGQQVTLRCSSQSGHNTVSWYQQALGQGPQFIFQYYREEENGRGNFPPRFSGLQFPNYSSELNVNALELDDSALYLCASSSQGIDGYTFGSGTRLTVV.

The V call is TRBV6-1, the J call TRBJ1-2, with a possible D match to TRBD1 (6 bases). The ends were cut back, 0 bases at V and 5 bases at J, with 13 bases in the middle. The CDR3 totals 15 residues. The V gene's germline CDR1 is MNHNS and CDR2 SASEGT. This chain's CDR3 is CASSEAVGGYYGYTF. In nucleotides, the CDR3 is TGTGCCAGCAGTGAAGCGGTAGGGGGTTATTATGGCTACACCTTC.

V usage is TRBV11-2 and J usage is TRBJ2-7, with D unclear. The CDR3 extends over 11 amino acids. Germline CDR1 SGHAT, CDR2 FQNNGV. Between the trimmed V and J ends, which lost 5 bases and 2 bases, there was a span of 4 bases. The CDR3 nucleotides read TGTGCCAGCAGCACGGCCTACGAGCAGTACTTC. Protein sequence: CASSTAYEQYF.

As DNA, the CDR3 is TGTGCCAGCAGCTTTTCCCCCCGGCTAGCGGGAGTGGTGGCAGATACGCAGTATTTT. Translating gives CASSFSPRLAGVVADTQYF. The chain combines TRBV27 with TRBJ2-3, with 10 bases fitting TRBD2. Germline V gene lookup returns CDR1 MNHEY and CDR2 SMNVEV (reference sequence). This CDR3 region has 19 residues. Trimming cost V 6 bases and J 4 bases; bases outside gene matches: 19.

The CDR3 DNA sequence: TGTGCCAGCAGCCTTACAAGCGGGAGGGCAGGGACAGATACGCAGTATTTT. Translated, it gives CASSLTSGRAGTDTQYF. The chain joins TRBV4-2 to TRBJ2-3; 10 bases line up with TRBD2. CDR3 size: 17 residues. Germline values: CDR1 LGHNA, CDR2 YNFKEQ. The ends lost 4 bases at V and 3 bases at J; junction bases unmatched: 10.

The V and J genes are TRBV9 and TRBJ2-1, with TRBD2 as a possible D gene (7 bases). CDR1 is SGDLS, CDR2 YYNGEE, per germline. This CDR3 is 17 amino acids long. V was pared by 2 bases and J by 9 bases, with 24 bases between. As DNA, the CDR3 is TGTGCCAGCAGCGTCACTGTGGGGAGTGGGGGGGCGGTTGAGCAGTTCTTC. Translation: CASSVTVGSGGAVEQFF.

J is TRBJ2-6 and V is TRBV10-3; D ambiguous. Trimming stripped 0 bases from V and 0 bases from J, with 6 bases between. Germline loops: CDR1 ENHRY, CDR2 SYGVKD. The CDR3 contains 16 residues. The CDR3 protein is CAISESTGSGANVLTF. CDR3 bases: TGTGCCATCAGTGAGTCTACGGGCTCTGGGGCCAACGTCCTGACTTTC.

V and J are TRBV2 and TRBJ1-2; tentatively, D is TRBD1 (6 bases). The CDR3 has 12 amino acids. V was pared by 7 bases and J by 6 bases, with 12 bases between. CDR1 and CDR2 from the germline V gene are SNHLY and FYNNEI. CDR3 sequence (DNA): TGTGCCAGCAAAACAGGGAAGGATGGCTACACCTTC. Translating it yields CASKTGKDGYTF.

V and J are TRBV7-9 and TRBJ1-3, with 7 bases lining up with TRBD1. The CDR3 totals 17 residues. V was clipped by 0 bases and J by 4 bases; unmatched bases: 9. The germline gives CDR1 SEHNR, CDR2 FQNEAQ (reference sequence). CDR3 sequence reads: CASSLAPTTGFGNTIYF. DNA for the CDR3: TGTGCCAGCAGCTTAGCCCCCACGACAGGGTTCGGAAACACCATATATTTT.

V is TRBV6-5 and J is TRBJ1-6; D is possibly TRBD1 (6 bases). Germline V gene data show CDR1 as MNHEY and CDR2 as SVGAGI. CDR3 length: 14 amino acids. The germline V and J ends were trimmed by 6 bases and 7 bases, with 13 bases remaining between them. The CDR3 DNA follows: TGTGCCAGCAGAAAACAGGGTCTGAATTCACCCCTCCACTTT. Translated, it gives CASRKQGLNSPLHF.

The J gene is TRBJ1-2, the V gene TRBV11-3; TRBD1 agrees at 7 bases. This CDR3 spans 18 amino acids. Germline CDR1 is SGHNT and CDR2 is YENEEA. V shed 1 base and J 4 bases; nucleotides not matched to a gene: 15. CDR3 DNA sequence: TGTGCCAGCAGCTTAGGCGGTCGGCTGGGACAGCCTTTCTATGGCTACACCTTC. Protein product: CASSLGGRLGQPFYGYTF.

This chain connects TRBV7-2 to TRBJ2-7, with a possible D match to TRBD2 (5 bases). Trimming stripped 1 base from V and 5 bases from J, with 18 bases between. The CDR3 spans 16 residues. Germline CDR1 reads SGHTA; CDR2 reads FQGNSA. The CDR3, as DNA: TGTGCCAGCAGCTTAGTAGAGGGCCTGACACGGCACGAGCAGTACTTC. Its protein product is CASSLVEGLTRHEQYF. The complete variable domain, with remaining parts taken from reference TRBV7-2 and TRBJ2-7, reads GAGVSQSPSNKVTEKGKDVELRCDPISGHTALYWYRQSLGQGLEFLIYFQGNSAPDKSGLPSDRFSAERTGGSVSTLTIQRTQQEDSAVYLCASSLVEGLTRHEQYFGPGTRLTVT.

This chain joins TRBV5-1 and TRBJ1-5, with D possibly matching TRBD1 (5 bases). The CDR3 covers 13 residues. CDR1 is SGHRS and CDR2 is YFSETQ in the germline V gene. V lost 0 bases and J lost 6, with 7 bases in between. The CDR3 is CASSLAQGQPQHF. In DNA, the CDR3 is TGCGCCAGCAGCTTGGCCCAGGGTCAGCCCCAGCATTTT.

This chain's CDR3 is CASSQGYEETEAFF. CDR3 sequence (DNA): TGTGCCAGCAGCCAGGGGTATGAGGAGACTGAAGCTTTCTTT. The chain carries TRBV6-5 and TRBJ1-1; possible D gene TRBD1, 6 bases. Trimming stripped 6 bases from V and 5 bases from J, with 16 bases between. The CDR3 totals 14 residues. Germline V lookup: CDR1 MNHEY, CDR2 SVGAGI.

The chain links TRBV2 to TRBJ1-2, with TRBD1 as a possible D gene (6 bases). CDR3 size: 15 residues. The germline gives CDR1 SNHLY, CDR2 FYNNEI. Trimming shortened V by 6 bases and J by 4 bases, and 18 bases separated the two germline ends. CDR3 in amino acids: CASSRAQGSAYGYTF. For the CDR3, the DNA is TGTGCCAGCAGCAGAGCACAGGGATCTGCCTATGGCTACACCTTC.

The CDR3 DNA follows: TGTGCCTGGAGTCCCGCAGGGGGTGTCGAAGCTTTCTTT. It specifies CAWSPAGGVEAFF. The chain carries TRBV30 and TRBJ1-1; 7 nucleotides align to TRBD1. The V gene end was trimmed by 2 bases and the J gene end by 8 bases; junction bases not matched to a gene: 8. CDR1 is GTSNPN, CDR2 SVGIG, per germline (reference sequence). The CDR3 is 13 residues long.

The chain joins TRBV2 to TRBJ2-7; no reliable D call. CDR1 and CDR2 (germline): SNHLY, FYNNEI. V was trimmed by 2 bases and J by 7 bases, leaving 6 bases between them. This CDR3 has 11 amino acids. The CDR3 reads CASSELSEQYF. The CDR3 nucleotides read TGTGCCAGCAGTGAATTATCGGAGCAGTACTTC.

This clone occurred once. This rearrangement joins TRBV5-1 to TRBJ2-1; 8 nucleotides align to TRBD2. V gave up 4 bases and J gave up 4 bases; unmatched junction bases: 10. Germline CDR1 reads SGHRS; CDR2 reads YFSETQ. The CDR3 runs to 16 residues. The DNA for the CDR3 is TGCGCCAGCAGCCTAAAAGCGGGGGACGCGTACAATGAGCAGTTCTTC. Protein sequence: CASSLKAGDAYNEQFF.

The gene calls are TRBV7-9 and TRBJ2-1; D not resolved. V dropped 5 bases and J dropped 10 bases, with 6 bases sitting between them. The CDR3 is 10 amino acids. Germline V gives CDR1 SEHNR, CDR2 FQNEAQ (reference sequence). CDR3 nucleotide sequence: TGTGCCAGCAGCCTCCGGGAGCAGTTCTTC. Translating gives CASSLREQFF. Full variable domain (outside the CDR3, taken from reference TRBV7-9 and TRBJ2-1): DTGVSQNPRHKITKRGQNVTFRCDPISEHNRLYWYRQTLGQGPEFLTYFQNEAQLEKSRLLSDRFSAERPKGSFSTLEIQRTEQGDSAMYLCASSLREQFFGPGTRLTVL.

The J gene is TRBJ1-1, the V gene TRBV7-6; D is undetermined. The CDR3 runs 14 residues. From germline, CDR1 is SGHVS and CDR2 FNYEAQ. V shed 4 bases and J shed 5 bases, with 14 bases lying between them. CDR3 nucleotides: TGTGCCAGCAGCTCTAGTTACGGGAGGACTGAAGCTTTCTTT. This gives the protein CASSSSYGRTEAFF.